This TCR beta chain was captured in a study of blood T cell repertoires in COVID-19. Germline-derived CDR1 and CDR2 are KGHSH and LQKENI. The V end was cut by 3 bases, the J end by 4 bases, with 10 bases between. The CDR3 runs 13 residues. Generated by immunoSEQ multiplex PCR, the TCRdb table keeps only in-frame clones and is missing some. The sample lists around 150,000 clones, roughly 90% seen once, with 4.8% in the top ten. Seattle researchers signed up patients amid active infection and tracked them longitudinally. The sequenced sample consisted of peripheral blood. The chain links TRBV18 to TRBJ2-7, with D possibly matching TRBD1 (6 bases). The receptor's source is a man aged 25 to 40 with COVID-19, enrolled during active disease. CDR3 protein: CASSPNTGYEQYF. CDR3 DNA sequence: TGTGCCAGCTCACCGAACACAGGGTACGAGCAGTACTTC.